Following are 28 T cell receptor beta chains from one sample sequenced in a study of blood T cell repertoires in COVID-19. TCRdb's copy holds only in-frame clones and misses some; the assay was immunoSEQ multiplex PCR. The data contain around 56,000 clones, around 81% of them singletons. The specimen sequenced was peripheral blood. These receptors were taken from a woman of 80 years or more with active or convalescent COVID-19.

V usage is TRBV7-3 and J usage is TRBJ2-1; TRBD2 agrees at 10 bases. Unmatched junction bases numbered 12, after V lost 5 bases and J lost 5 bases. The CDR3 contains 17 residues. Germline values: CDR1 SGHTA, CDR2 FQGTGA. The CDR3 is CASSTSGLSGGDNEQFF. The CDR3 coding sequence is TGTGCCAGCAGCACCTCAGGGCTCAGCGGGGGGGACAATGAGCAGTTCTTC.

This sequence joins TRBV5-1 and TRBJ2-3, with a weak D call TRBD2 (6 bases). CDR1 is SGHRS, CDR2 YFSETQ, per germline. This CDR3 is 17 amino acids long. The V and J ends lost 1 base and 0 bases respectively, with 15 bases between them. The CDR3, as DNA: TGCGCCAGCAGCTTGTCCGTGGGCGGGGATAGCACAGATACGCAGTATTTT. This codes for CASSLSVGGDSTDTQYF. Full variable domain (outside the CDR3, taken from reference TRBV5-1 and TRBJ2-3): KAGVTQTPRYLIKTRGQQVTLSCSPISGHRSVSWYQQTPGQGLQFLFEYFSETQRNKGNFPGRFSGRQFSNSRSEMNVSTLELGDSALYLCASSLSVGGDSTDTQYFGPGTRLTVL.

The chain recombines TRBV19 with TRBJ1-5; 9 bases fit TRBD1. Germline CDR1 is LNHDA and CDR2 is SQIVND (reference sequence). The CDR3 loop spans 16 amino acids. The V and J ends lost 7 bases and 2 bases, in that order; junction bases with no gene match: 9. This chain's CDR3 is CASKEQGAVGNQPQHF. The CDR3 DNA reads as TGTGCCAGTAAGGAACAGGGGGCAGTCGGCAATCAGCCCCAGCATTTT.

This clone was observed a few times. This rearrangement joins TRBV3-1 (or the pseudogene TRBV3-2) to TRBJ1-1; perhaps TRBD1 as D (6 bases). The germline V gene has CDR1 LGHDT and CDR2 YNNKEL (reference sequence). V dropped 0 bases and J dropped 7 bases, with 18 bases sitting between them. The CDR3 spans 16 residues. CDR3 sequence reads: CASSQDRRQGPNEAFF. The DNA of the CDR3 is TGTGCCAGCAGCCAAGATCGTCGGCAGGGGCCGAATGAAGCTTTCTTT.

The chain uses TRBV3-1 (or the pseudogene TRBV3-2) and TRBJ1-2; D not certain. The CDR3 extends over 14 amino acids. With 1 base removed from V and 0 bases from J, the gap between germline ends came to 6 bases. Per germline, CDR1 LGHDT and CDR2 YNNKEL (reference sequence). CDR3 amino acids: CASSQVSANYGYTF. The CDR3, as DNA: TGTGCCAGCAGCCAAGTATCAGCTAACTATGGCTACACCTTC.

V is TRBV18 and J is TRBJ2-1; TRBD2 is a possible D gene (5 bases). Germline V gene lookup returns CDR1 KGHSH and CDR2 LQKENI. The length of the CDR3 is 15 residues. V shed 0 bases and J shed 9 bases, with 15 bases lying between them. The CDR3 loop reads CASSPPSGAKGEQFF. The CDR3 region has the DNA TGTGCCAGCTCACCACCGAGCGGAGCTAAGGGTGAGCAGTTCTTC.

CDR3 in DNA: TGTGCCAGCTCACGAAGGACAGGCGATGAGCCCCAGCATTTT. Its translation: CASSRRTGDEPQHF. V and J are TRBV18 and TRBJ1-5; 7 bases match TRBD1. The CDR3 runs to 14 residues. V lost 4 bases and J lost 8; bases outside the gene matches: 8. Looked up from germline, CDR1 is KGHSH and CDR2 is LQKENI.

The V call is TRBV25-1, the J call TRBJ2-3; D possibly corresponds to TRBD1 (6 bases). V was clipped by 5 bases and J by 0 bases, with 12 bases between them. The CDR3 consists of 15 residues. Germline CDR1 and CDR2: MGHDK and SYGVNS. The CDR3 coding sequence is TGTGCCAGCAGTAACAGGGTGTTGAGCACAGATACGCAGTATTTT. Amino acids: CASSNRVLSTDTQYF.

The rearrangement links TRBV5-1 to TRBJ2-1; 7 positions match TRBD2. The CDR3 is made up of 14 amino acids. Germline trimming cut 4 bases from V and 2 bases from J; bases unmatched to any gene: 3. Germline V gene data show CDR1 as SGHRS and CDR2 as YFSETQ. The CDR3 region has the DNA TGCGCCAGCAGCAGTGGGACTACCTACAATGAGCAGTTCTTC. Translated: CASSSGTTYNEQFF.

The chain is built from TRBV20-1 and TRBJ2-5; 10 bases are shared with TRBD2. From germline, CDR1 is DFQATT and CDR2 SNEGSKA (reference sequence). J was trimmed by 2 bases and V by 3 bases; bases with no gene match: 9. This CDR3 contains 16 residues. The CDR3 reads CSASRASGGTQETQYF. CDR3 bases: TGCAGTGCTAGTCGGGCTAGCGGGGGAACTCAAGAGACCCAGTACTTC.

The chain uses TRBV9 and TRBJ2-3; D not resolved. V dropped 3 bases and J dropped 1 base, with 9 bases sitting between them. Germline assignment: CDR1 SGDLS and CDR2 YYNGEE. CDR3 size: 14 residues. DNA for the CDR3: TGTGCCAGCAGCGCCCAATTAGGCACAGATACGCAGTATTTT. Translated: CASSAQLGTDTQYF.

The chain employs TRBV7-2 and TRBJ2-1, with D maybe TRBD1 (5 bases). This CDR3 contains 13 residues. V lost 5 bases, J lost 6 bases, and 11 bases lay in between. Germline lookup yields CDR1 SGHTA and CDR2 FQGNSA. This CDR3 is CASSLLRGNEQFF. The DNA of the CDR3 is TGTGCCAGCAGCCTTCTTAGGGGCAATGAGCAGTTCTTC.

V is TRBV5-1 and J is TRBJ2-3; 8 bases align to TRBD1. CDR1 SGHRS and CDR2 YFSETQ come from the germline V gene. The CDR3 contains 15 residues. V lost 2 bases, J lost 3 bases, and 5 bases stayed unmatched. CDR3 protein: CASSLGQGGTDTQYF. DNA for the CDR3: TGCGCCAGCAGCTTAGGACAGGGCGGTACAGATACGCAGTATTTT.

In nucleotides, the CDR3 is TGTGCCAGTAGTAGGAGGGAAGCAGATACGCAGTATTTT. Protein sequence: CASSRREADTQYF. The V call is TRBV19, the J call TRBJ2-3; tentatively, D is TRBD2 (6 bases). The germline V gene has CDR1 LNHDA and CDR2 SQIVND (reference sequence). V was pared by 4 bases and J by 4 bases, with 9 bases between. CDR3 length equals 13 residues.

J is TRBJ1-2 and V is TRBV5-8; D is perhaps TRBD1 (5 bases). The germline V gene has CDR1 SGHTS and CDR2 YDEGEE. The CDR3 is 15 residues long. Trimming stripped 1 base from V and 5 bases from J, with 15 bases between. In nucleotides, the CDR3 is TGTGCCAGCAGCTTGAGGGGCAGGTTCGATTATGGCTACACCTTC. Translation: CASSLRGRFDYGYTF.

In its sample, this clone was seen once. The chain couples TRBV5-1 to TRBJ1-1, with D perhaps matching TRBD1 (6 bases). Looked up from germline, CDR1 is SGHRS and CDR2 is YFSETQ. The CDR3 has 12 amino acids. Trimming pared 0 bases from V and 8 bases from J, leaving 8 bases between. The CDR3 sequence: CASSLVGTEAFF. The CDR3 DNA is TGCGCCAGCAGCTTGGTTGGGACAGAAGCTTTCTTT.

The V and J genes are TRBV19 and TRBJ1-6, with D maybe TRBD1 (5 bases). The CDR3 covers 15 residues. Trimming left V 1 base short and J 9 bases short, with 13 bases between. The germline V gene has CDR1 LNHDA and CDR2 SQIVND (reference sequence). DNA for the CDR3: TGTGCCAGTAGTATAGTTCCAGGGAACGGTTCACCCCTCCACTTT. This gives the protein CASSIVPGNGSPLHF.

The rearrangement joins TRBV9 to TRBJ1-6, with D possibly being TRBD1 (5 bases). CDR3 length: 14 amino acids. The V gene lost 0 bases and the J gene lost 7 bases, with 8 bases spanning the gap. Germline CDR1 reads SGDLS; CDR2 reads YYNGEE. The DNA of the CDR3 is TGTGCCAGCAGCGTAGCGCAGGGAAATTCACCCCTCCACTTT. Encoded protein: CASSVAQGNSPLHF.

This clone ranks as medium-sized. The genes are TRBV6-5 and TRBJ2-3, with TRBD2 as a possible D gene (6 bases). The V end was cut by 4 bases, the J end by 1 base, with 6 bases between. This CDR3 has 13 residues. Germline V lookup: CDR1 MNHEY, CDR2 SVGAGI. CDR3 residues: CASSWGGTDTQYF. CDR3 DNA: TGTGCCAGCAGTTGGGGGGGCACAGATACGCAGTATTTT.

V gene TRBV10-1 combines with J gene TRBJ2-3, with 9 bases that match TRBD2. Germline V gene data show CDR1 as WNHNN and CDR2 as SYGVQD (reference sequence). With V trimmed by 3 bases and J by 3 bases, 4 bases remained unmatched. This CDR3 contains 15 residues. CDR3 loop: CASSDGAGGTDTQYF. In nucleotides, the CDR3 is TGCGCCAGCAGTGACGGAGCGGGGGGAACAGATACGCAGTATTTT.

The rearrangement joins TRBV21-1 to TRBJ2-7; the table's D call, TRBD1, has no DNA check behind it. TRBV21-1 is recorded as a pseudogene. CDR3 length equals 13 residues. CDR3 nucleotides: TGTGCCAGCAGCAACGGCCCCTGTGCAGGGCAGTACTTC. Amino acids: CASSNGPCAGQYF.

The chain has TRBV27 and TRBJ1-2; 8 bases map to TRBD1. The V gene's germline CDR1 is MNHEY and CDR2 SMNVEV (reference sequence). Losses at the gene ends were 4 bases for V and 4 bases for J; bases not matched to a gene: 11. The CDR3 loop spans 16 amino acids. The CDR3 protein is CASSSYGDRRVYGYTF. Here the CDR3 DNA reads TGTGCCAGCAGTTCGTATGGGGACAGGAGGGTCTATGGCTACACCTTC.

The rearrangement uses TRBV6-1 and TRBJ1-2; no reliable D call. The CDR3 is made up of 15 amino acids. The V gene lost 3 bases and the J gene lost 4 bases, with 15 bases spanning the gap. Per the germline V gene, CDR1 is MNHNS and CDR2 is SASEGT. The DNA for the CDR3 is TGTGCCAGCAGTGAGACACCGACGGTCCTCTATGGCTACACCTTC. Translated, it gives CASSETPTVLYGYTF.

The chain carries TRBV15 and TRBJ1-3; maybe TRBD1 (6 bases). Germline values: CDR1 LNHNV, CDR2 YYDKDF (reference sequence). CDR3 size: 14 residues. The V gene lost 4 bases and the J gene lost 10 bases, with 17 bases spanning the gap. CDR3: CATSITGSQGTIYF. The CDR3 DNA sequence: TGTGCCACCAGCATCACGGGATCCCAGGGGACCATATATTTT.

The V and J genes are TRBV5-1 and TRBJ2-7, with D possibly matching TRBD2 (5 bases). Germline values: CDR1 SGHRS, CDR2 YFSETQ. The CDR3 is 16 amino acids. Trimming took 4 bases from V and 4 from J, leaving 21 bases between them. The CDR3 DNA reads as TGCGCCAGCAGCGCGTACGGGCAGAGGGCCGTATACGAGCAGTACTTC. As protein: CASSAYGQRAVYEQYF.

The chain links TRBV6-5 to TRBJ1-2; D is possibly TRBD1 (6 bases). Germline CDR1 and CDR2: MNHEY and SVGAGI. The CDR3 is 15 residues long. V was cut by 6 bases and J by 6 bases, with 20 bases left in between. CDR3 sequence reads: CASRGALAGWDGYTF. CDR3 DNA sequence: TGTGCCAGCAGGGGGGCCCTAGCAGGCTGGGATGGCTACACCTTC.

This clone appeared a few times. The chain combines TRBV5-1 with TRBJ2-5; TRBD1 matches 11 bases. This CDR3 contains 16 residues. Germline lookup yields CDR1 SGHRS and CDR2 YFSETQ. V was pared by 4 bases and J by 0 bases, with 5 bases of the junction left unmatched. In DNA form, the CDR3 reads TGCGCCAGCAGCGGAGGGACAGGGGGTTACCAAGAGACCCAGTACTTC. This translates into CASSGGTGGYQETQYF.

The chain has TRBV6-2 or TRBV6-3 and TRBJ1-1, with 7 bases that match TRBD1. V lost 4 bases, J lost 3 bases, and 5 bases stayed unmatched. The CDR3 is 14 amino acids. Germline V gene lookup returns CDR1 MNHEY and CDR2 SVGEGT. The CDR3 bases are TGTGCCAGCAGTTTGGAGGGGGCGGACACTGAAGCTTTCTTT. Its protein product is CASSLEGADTEAFF.